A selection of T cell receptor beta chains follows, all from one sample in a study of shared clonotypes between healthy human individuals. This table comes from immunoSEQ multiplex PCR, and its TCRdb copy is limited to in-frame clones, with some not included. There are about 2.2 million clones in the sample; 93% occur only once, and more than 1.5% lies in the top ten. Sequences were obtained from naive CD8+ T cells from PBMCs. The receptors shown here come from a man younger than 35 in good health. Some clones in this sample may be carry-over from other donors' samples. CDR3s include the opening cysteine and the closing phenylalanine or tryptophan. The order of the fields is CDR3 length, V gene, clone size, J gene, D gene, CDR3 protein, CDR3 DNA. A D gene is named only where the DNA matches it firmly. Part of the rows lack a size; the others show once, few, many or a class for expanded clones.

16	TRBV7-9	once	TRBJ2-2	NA	CASSLGQGFYTGELFF	TGTGCCAGCAGCTTAGGTCAAGGATTCTACACCGGGGAGCTGTTTTTT
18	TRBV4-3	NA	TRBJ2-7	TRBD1	CASSQEAVRGQGGYEQYF	TGCGCCAGCAGCCAAGAGGCGGTGCGGGGACAGGGAGGTTACGAGCAGTACTTC
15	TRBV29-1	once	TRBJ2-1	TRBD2	CSVESALAGVGEQFF	TGCAGCGTTGAATCGGCACTAGCGGGAGTGGGTGAGCAGTTCTTC
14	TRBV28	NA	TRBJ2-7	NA	CASTPFGSSYEQYF	TGTGCCAGCACCCCGTTCGGGAGCTCCTACGAGCAGTACTTC
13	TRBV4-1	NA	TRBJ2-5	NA	CASSQVGSETQYF	TGCGCCAGCAGCCAAGTAGGGTCAGAGACCCAGTACTTC
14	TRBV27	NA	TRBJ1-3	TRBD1	CASRGTASGNTIYF	TGTGCCAGCAGAGGGACAGCGTCTGGAAACACCATATATTTT
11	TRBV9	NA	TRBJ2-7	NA	CASSRGYEQYF	TGTGCCAGCAGTCGGGGGTACGAGCAGTACTTC
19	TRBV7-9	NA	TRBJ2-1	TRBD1	CASSKHTGDWGSSYNEQFF	TGTGCCAGCAGCAAACACACAGGGGATTGGGGATCCTCCTACAATGAGCAGTTCTTC
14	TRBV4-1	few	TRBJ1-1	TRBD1	CASSHRQGNTEAFF	TGCGCCAGCAGCCACAGACAGGGGAACACTGAAGCTTTCTTT
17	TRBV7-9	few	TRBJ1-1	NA	CASSLGGKGHLNTEAFF	TGTGCCAGCAGCTTAGGGGGTAAGGGACATTTGAACACTGAAGCTTTCTTT
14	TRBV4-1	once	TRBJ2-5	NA	CASSPVGKAETQYF	TGCGCCAGCAGCCCTGTGGGTAAGGCAGAGACCCAGTACTTC
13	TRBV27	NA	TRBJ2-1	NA	CASSLSSRYEQFF	TGTGCCAGCAGTTTGAGTAGTAGGTATGAGCAGTTCTTC
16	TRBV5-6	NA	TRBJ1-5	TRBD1	CASSSETGGGNQPQHF	TGTGCCAGCAGCTCCGAGACAGGGGGCGGCAATCAGCCCCAGCATTTT
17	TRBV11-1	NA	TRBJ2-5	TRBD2	CASSRVGRRELSETQYF	TGTGCCAGCAGCCGCGTCGGGCGGCGGGAGCTATCAGAGACCCAGTACTTC
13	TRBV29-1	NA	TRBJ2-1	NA	CSVVGADHNEQFF	TGCAGCGTTGTCGGAGCCGATCACAATGAGCAGTTCTTC
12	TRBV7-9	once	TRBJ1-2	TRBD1	CASSPDRDGYTF	TGTGCCAGCAGTCCCGACAGGGATGGCTACACCTTC
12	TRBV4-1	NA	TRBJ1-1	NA	CASSQDHTEAFF	TGCGCCAGCAGCCAAGATCACACTGAAGCTTTCTTT
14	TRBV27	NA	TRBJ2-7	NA	CASSYYRASYEQYF	TGTGCCAGCAGTTACTACAGGGCCTCCTACGAGCAGTACTTC
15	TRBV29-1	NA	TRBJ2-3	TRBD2	CSVIGLAGNTDTQYF	TGCAGCGTTATAGGGCTAGCGGGAAACACAGATACGCAGTATTTT
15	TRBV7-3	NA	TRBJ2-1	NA	CASSLGLSSYNEQFF	TGTGCCAGCAGTTTGGGGTTGAGCTCCTACAATGAGCAGTTCTTC
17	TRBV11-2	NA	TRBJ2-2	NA	CASSLGFRGRDTGELFF	TGTGCCAGCAGCTTAGGTTTCCGGGGACGGGATACCGGGGAGCTGTTTTTT
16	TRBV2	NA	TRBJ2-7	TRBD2	CASSEGGRLAGYEQYF	TGTGCCAGCAGTGAAGGTGGGAGACTAGCGGGCTACGAGCAGTACTTC
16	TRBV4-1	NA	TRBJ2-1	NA	CASSQEERSSYNEQFF	TGCGCCAGCAGCCAAGAAGAGCGGTCCTCCTACAATGAGCAGTTCTTC
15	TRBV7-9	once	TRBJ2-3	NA	CASSGTRRTTDTQYF	TGTGCCAGCAGCGGCACCAGGCGCACTACAGATACGCAGTATTTT
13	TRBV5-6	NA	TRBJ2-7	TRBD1	CASSWTGSYEQYF	TGTGCCAGCAGCTGGACAGGCTCCTACGAGCAGTACTTC
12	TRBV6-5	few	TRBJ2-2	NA	CASSSNTGELFF	TGTGCCAGCAGTTCAAACACCGGGGAGCTGTTTTTT
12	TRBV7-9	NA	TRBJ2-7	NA	CASSTSSDRAYF	TGTGCCAGCAGCACTTCTTCGGACCGGGCGTACTTC
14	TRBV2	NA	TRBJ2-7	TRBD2	CASIAGGSLDEQYF	TGTGCCAGCATTGCGGGGGGGAGTCTCGACGAGCAGTACTTC
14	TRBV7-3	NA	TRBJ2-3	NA	CASSLNHRSDTQYF	TGTGCCAGCAGCTTAAATCATCGTTCAGATACGCAGTATTTT
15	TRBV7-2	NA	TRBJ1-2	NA	CASSFWALGRDGYTF	TGTGCCAGCAGCTTTTGGGCCCTCGGTCGAGATGGCTACACCTTC
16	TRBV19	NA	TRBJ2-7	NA	CAGGTAKGGTHYEQYF	TGTGCTGGAGGGACAGCAAAAGGGGGGACTCACTACGAGCAGTACTTC
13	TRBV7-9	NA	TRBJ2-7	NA	CASSPTGPYEQYF	TGTGCCAGCAGCCCGACAGGCCCCTACGAGCAGTACTTC
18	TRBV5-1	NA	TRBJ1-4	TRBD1	CASSFFGGGQGGNEKLFF	TGCGCCAGCAGCTTTTTCGGAGGGGGACAGGGTGGTAATGAAAAACTGTTTTTT
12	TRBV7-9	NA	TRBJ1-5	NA	CASSSGGQPQHF	TGTGCCAGCAGCTCCGGGGGTCAGCCCCAGCATTTT
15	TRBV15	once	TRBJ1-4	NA	CATSRDTGRNEKLFF	TGTGCCACCAGCAGAGATACAGGACGGAATGAAAAACTGTTTTTT
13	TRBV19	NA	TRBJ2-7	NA	CASSTEGLDEQYF	TGTGCCAGTAGTACCGAAGGACTGGACGAGCAGTACTTC
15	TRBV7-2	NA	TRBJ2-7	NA	CASSATAAGSYEQYF	TGTGCCAGCAGCGCTACGGCGGCGGGCTCCTACGAGCAGTACTTC
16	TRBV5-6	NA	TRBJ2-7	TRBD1	CASSLSGTGVSYEQYF	TGTGCCAGCAGCCTATCTGGGACAGGGGTCTCCTACGAGCAGTACTTC
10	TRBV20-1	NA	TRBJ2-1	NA	CSAGGYEQFF	TGCAGTGCTGGGGGTTATGAGCAGTTCTTC
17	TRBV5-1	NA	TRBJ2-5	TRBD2	CASSQPERDYIQETQYF	TGCGCCAGCAGCCAACCAGAGCGGGACTACATTCAAGAGACCCAGTACTTC
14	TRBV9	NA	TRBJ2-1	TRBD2	CASTEATSADEQFF	TGTGCCAGCACCGAAGCGACTAGCGCGGATGAGCAGTTCTTC
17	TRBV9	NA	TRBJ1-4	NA	CASSEGLSTGLDEKLFF	TGTGCCAGCAGCGAGGGGCTCTCGACAGGCTTGGACGAAAAACTGTTTTTT
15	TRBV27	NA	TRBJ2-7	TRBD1	CASSRRGTGYYEQYF	TGTGCCAGCAGTCGTAGGGGGACAGGGTACTACGAGCAGTACTTC
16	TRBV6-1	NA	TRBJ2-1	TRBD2	CASSGFGLARDNEQFF	TGTGCCAGCAGTGGATTCGGACTAGCGCGTGACAATGAGCAGTTCTTC
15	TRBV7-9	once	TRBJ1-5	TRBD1	CASSLGQHSNQPQHF	TGTGCCAGCAGCCTGGGACAGCATAGCAATCAGCCCCAGCATTTT
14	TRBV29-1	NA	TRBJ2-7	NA	CSVGSRPLGGEQYF	TGCAGCGTTGGTTCGCGGCCACTTGGGGGCGAGCAGTACTTC
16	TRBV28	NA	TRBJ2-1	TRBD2	CASSPPSGESNNEQFF	TGTGCCAGCAGTCCCCCTAGCGGGGAATCTAACAATGAGCAGTTCTTC
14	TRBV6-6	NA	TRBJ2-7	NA	CASSYSRPAYEQYF	TGTGCCAGCAGTTACTCGAGGCCAGCCTACGAGCAGTACTTC
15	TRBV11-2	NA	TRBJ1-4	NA	CASSLTGGGGEKLFF	TGTGCCAGCAGCTTAACGGGGGGCGGAGGTGAAAAACTGTTTTTT
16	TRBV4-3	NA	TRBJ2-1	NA	CASSQGGQWPYNEQFF	TGCGCCAGCAGCCAAGGAGGACAGTGGCCCTACAATGAGCAGTTCTTC
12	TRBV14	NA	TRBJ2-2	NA	CASSQRGGELFF	TGTGCCAGCAGCCAAAGGGGCGGGGAGCTGTTTTTT
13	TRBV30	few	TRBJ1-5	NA	CAWSVQGDQPQHF	TGTGCCTGGAGTGTACAGGGCGATCAGCCCCAGCATTTT